Each of the 5 T cell receptor beta chains below was sequenced from the same sample in a study of blood T cell repertoires in COVID-19. This table comes from immunoSEQ multiplex PCR, and its TCRdb copy is limited to in-frame clones, with some not included. The sample has some 260,000 clones; around 90% are singletons. Sequencing was carried out using peripheral blood. These receptors were obtained from a woman in her 30s with acute or convalescent COVID-19.

A few counts support this clone. The chain links TRBV2 to TRBJ1-5; 9 nucleotides match TRBD1. This CDR3 contains 15 residues. With 4 bases clipped from V and 7 bases from J, the junction kept 8 bases outside the gene matches. In germline, CDR1 is SNHLY, CDR2 FYNNEI. DNA for the CDR3: TGTGCCAGCAGTGGGGGACAGGGCCCGTTGCAGCCCCAGCATTTT. It is translated as CASSGGQGPLQPQHF.

This chain links TRBV2 with TRBJ2-2; TRBD2 matches at 7 bases. The CDR3 covers 15 residues. Unmatched junction bases numbered 9, after V lost 6 bases and J lost 5 bases. Per the germline V gene, CDR1 is SNHLY and CDR2 is FYNNEI. CDR3 coding DNA: TGTGCCAGCAGACCTGGGGACGGGGGGACCGGGGAGCTGTTTTTT. Its protein is CASRPGDGGTGELFF.

The V and J genes are TRBV11-2 and TRBJ2-1; no clear D gene. This CDR3 spans 15 amino acids. From germline, CDR1 is SGHAT and CDR2 FQNNGV. Trimming left V 5 bases short and J 1 base short, with 12 bases between. Here the CDR3 reads CASSRFSVSYNEQFF. In nucleotides, the CDR3 is TGTGCCAGCAGCCGCTTCAGCGTTTCCTACAATGAGCAGTTCTTC.

The genes are TRBV6-2 or TRBV6-3 and TRBJ2-1; 13 bases are shared with TRBD2. With V trimmed by 5 bases and J by 1 base, 2 bases remained unmatched. Germline CDR1 reads MNHEY; CDR2 reads SVGEGT. CDR3 length equals 16 residues. This CDR3 is CASSRTSGRSYNEQFF. The CDR3 nucleotides are TGTGCCAGCAGTCGGACTAGCGGGAGATCCTACAATGAGCAGTTCTTC.

The chain combines TRBV5-1 with TRBJ2-7; D call uncertain. The CDR3 totals 16 residues. Trimming cost V 0 bases and J 5 bases, with 18 bases left between them. The V gene's germline CDR1 is SGHRS and CDR2 YFSETQ. CDR3 in DNA: TGCGCCAGCAGCTTGGTATTACAACGTCGTGACAACGAGCAGTACTTC. It translates to CASSLVLQRRDNEQYF.